These T cell receptor beta chains were read from a single sample in a study of CD8 T cells in ankylosing spondylitis. Each CDR3 protein is one row after TCRdb ran MiXCR on the 5' RACE reads. This repertoire shows over 450,000 distinct CDR3 sequences, 12% found once; its top ten account for nearly 7%. The sequenced sample was blood, either unsorted or a sorted T cell fraction (not recorded which). The receptor source for this set is a male donor with ankylosing spondylitis. CDR3s include the opening cysteine and the closing phenylalanine or tryptophan. D genes are given only for firm matches. Expanded clones get a size class; other rows say once, few or many, or leave the size out.

>TRBJ1-5|TRBV4-2|.|.
CASSIHSSSALNQPQHF
TGTGCCAGCAGCATCCACAGTTCGTCCGCCCTTAATCAGCCCCAGCATTTT
>TRBJ2-5|TRBV5-5|many|.
CASSLGSAETQYF
TGTGCCAGCAGCTTGGGCAGTGCAGAGACCCAGTACTTC
>TRBJ2-5|TRBV6-1|many|.
CASSEQWSGSHQETQYF
TGTGCCAGCAGTGAACAATGGAGCGGTTCCCACCAAGAGACCCAGTACTTC
>TRBJ2-1|TRBV12-3/TRBV12-4|many|TRBD2
CASSPGLAGWNEQFF
TGTGCCAGCAGTCCTGGACTAGCGGGGTGGAATGAGCAGTTCTTC
>TRBJ2-5|TRBV20-1|.|.
CSAHRRAPETQYF
TGCAGTGCCCATCGGAGGGCCCCAGAGACCCAGTACTTC
>TRBJ1-5|TRBV30|.|.
CAWGTGNQPQHF
TGTGCCTGGGGTACAGGGAATCAGCCCCAGCATTTT
>TRBJ1-2|TRBV20-1|many|TRBD1
CSARDRGQGGSYTF
TGCAGTGCTAGAGATCGGGGACAGGGAGGTAGCTACACCTTC
>TRBJ2-1|TRBV6-1|once|TRBD2
CASRRAGVSYNEQFF
TGTGCCAGCAGGAGGGCGGGAGTCTCCTACAATGAGCAGTTCTTC
>TRBJ1-2|TRBV5-1|.|.
CASSLAGGADGYTF
TGCGCCAGCAGCTTGGCCGGGGGGGCGGATGGCTACACCTTC
>TRBJ1-1|TRBV27|.|TRBD1
CASRDPSRGLTEAFF
TGTGCCAGCAGGGACCCAAGTAGGGGGCTGACGGAAGCTTTCTTT
>TRBJ2-3|TRBV12-3/TRBV12-4|.|.
CASRSPGEATQYF
TGTGCCAGCAGGTCCCCCGGGGAGGCTACGCAGTATTTT
>TRBJ1-1|TRBV4-2|few|.
CASSPIFGRSTEAFF
TGTGCCAGCAGCCCGATTTTTGGACGTAGCACTGAAGCTTTCTTT
>TRBJ2-3|TRBV19|.|TRBD1
CASSPRDRLSRDTQYF
TGTGCCAGTAGTCCCCGGGACAGGCTAAGTCGAGATACGCAGTATTTT
>TRBJ1-3|TRBV28|many|.
CASSPMGPASGNTIYF
TGTGCCAGCAGTCCCATGGGTCCGGCCTCTGGAAACACCATATATTTT
>TRBJ2-2|TRBV7-8|.|.
CASSFALNTGELFF
TGTGCCAGCAGCTTCGCACTGAACACCGGGGAGCTGTTTTTT
>TRBJ2-7|TRBV2|few|.
CASSPWGGVSYEQYF
TGTGCCAGCAGCCCGTGGGGGGGCGTCTCCTACGAGCAGTACTTC
>TRBJ2-3|TRBV10-3|.|.
CAIRDSMSDTQYF
TGTGCCATACGGGACTCGATGTCGGATACGCAGTATTTT
>TRBJ2-1|TRBV10-3|few|.
CAISESHDRTYEQFF
TGTGCCATCAGTGAGTCTCATGACAGGACTTATGAGCAGTTCTTC
>TRBJ2-3|TRBV12-3/TRBV12-4|.|.
CASSPWGTPFSDTQYF
TGTGCCAGCAGTCCCTGGGGCACCCCCTTTTCGGATACGCAGTATTTT
>TRBJ1-1|TRBV20-1|few|.
CSAGGRVATEAFF
TGCAGTGCAGGGGGGCGCGTAGCCACTGAAGCTTTCTTT
>TRBJ2-1|TRBV24-1|few|.
CATSVGAGRRNEQFF
TGTGCCACCAGTGTAGGGGCCGGAAGGCGCAATGAGCAGTTCTTC
>TRBJ2-3|TRBV24-1|few|.
CATSEGPSTDTQYF
TGTGCCACCAGTGAAGGCCCTAGCACAGATACGCAGTATTTT
>TRBJ1-1|TRBV6-5|few|.
CASSQFDTEAFF
TGTGCCAGCAGTCAATTTGACACTGAAGCTTTCTTT
>TRBJ1-2|TRBV21-1|few|.
CASSSRGVYGYTF
TGTGCCAGCAGCTCACGTGGGGTTTATGGCTACACCTTC
>TRBJ2-4|TRBV7-2|few|.
CASRDRRNIQYF
TGTGCCAGCAGAGACAGAAGGAACATTCAGTACTTC